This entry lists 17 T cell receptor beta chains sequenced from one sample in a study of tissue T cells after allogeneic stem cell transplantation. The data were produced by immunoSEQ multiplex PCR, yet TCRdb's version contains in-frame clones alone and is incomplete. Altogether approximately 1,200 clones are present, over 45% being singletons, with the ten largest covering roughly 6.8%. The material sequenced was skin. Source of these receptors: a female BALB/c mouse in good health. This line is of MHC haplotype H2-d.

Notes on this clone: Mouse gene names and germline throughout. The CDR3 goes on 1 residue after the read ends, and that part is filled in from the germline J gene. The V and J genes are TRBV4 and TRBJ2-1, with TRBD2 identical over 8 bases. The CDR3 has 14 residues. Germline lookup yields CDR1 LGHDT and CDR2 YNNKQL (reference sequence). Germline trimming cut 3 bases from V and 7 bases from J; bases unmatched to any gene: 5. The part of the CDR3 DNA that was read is TGTGCCAGCAGCTACCTGGGGGGTTCGGCTGAGCAGTTC. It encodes CASSYLGGSAEQF. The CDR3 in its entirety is CASSYLGGSAEQFF.

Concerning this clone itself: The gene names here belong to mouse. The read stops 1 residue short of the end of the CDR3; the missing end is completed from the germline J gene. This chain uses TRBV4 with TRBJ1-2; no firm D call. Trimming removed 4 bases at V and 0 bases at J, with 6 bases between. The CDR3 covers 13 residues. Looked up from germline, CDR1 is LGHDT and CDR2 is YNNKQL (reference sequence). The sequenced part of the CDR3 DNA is TGTGCCAGCAGCTTTGACACAAACTCCGACTACACC. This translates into CASSFDTNSDYT. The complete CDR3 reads CASSFDTNSDYTF.

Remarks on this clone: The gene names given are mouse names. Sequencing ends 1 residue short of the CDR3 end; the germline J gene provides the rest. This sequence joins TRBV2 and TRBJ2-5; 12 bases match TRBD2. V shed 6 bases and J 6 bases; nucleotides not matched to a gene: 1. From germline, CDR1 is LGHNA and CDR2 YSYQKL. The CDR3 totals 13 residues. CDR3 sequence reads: CASRDWGGDTQYF. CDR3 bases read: TGTGCCAGCAGAGACTGGGGGGGCGACACCCAGTAC.

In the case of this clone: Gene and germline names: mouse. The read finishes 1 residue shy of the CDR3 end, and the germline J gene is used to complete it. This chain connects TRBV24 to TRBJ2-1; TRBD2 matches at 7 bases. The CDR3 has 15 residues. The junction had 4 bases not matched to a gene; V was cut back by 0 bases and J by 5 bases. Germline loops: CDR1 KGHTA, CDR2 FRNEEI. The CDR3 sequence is CASSLYTGGDAEQFF. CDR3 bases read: TGTGCCAGCAGTCTGTATACGGGGGGGGATGCTGAGCAGTTC.

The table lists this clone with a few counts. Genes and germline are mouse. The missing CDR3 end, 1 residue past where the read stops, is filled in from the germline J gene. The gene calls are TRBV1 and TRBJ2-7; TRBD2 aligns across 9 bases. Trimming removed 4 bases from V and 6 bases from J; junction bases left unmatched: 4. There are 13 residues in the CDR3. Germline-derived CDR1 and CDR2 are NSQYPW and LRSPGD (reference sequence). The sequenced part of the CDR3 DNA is TGCACCTGCAGTGACTGGGGGGTATCTGAACAGTAC. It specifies CTCSDWGVSEQY. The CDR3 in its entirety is CTCSDWGVSEQYF.

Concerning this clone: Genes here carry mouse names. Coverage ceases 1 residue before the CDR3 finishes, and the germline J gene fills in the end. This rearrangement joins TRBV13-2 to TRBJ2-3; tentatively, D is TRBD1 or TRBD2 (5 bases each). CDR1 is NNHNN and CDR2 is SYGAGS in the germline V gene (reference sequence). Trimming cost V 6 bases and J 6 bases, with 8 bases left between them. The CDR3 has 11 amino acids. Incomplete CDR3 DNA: TGTGCCAGCGCCGGGACCGAAACGCTGTAT. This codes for CASAGTETLY. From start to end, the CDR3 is CASAGTETLYF.

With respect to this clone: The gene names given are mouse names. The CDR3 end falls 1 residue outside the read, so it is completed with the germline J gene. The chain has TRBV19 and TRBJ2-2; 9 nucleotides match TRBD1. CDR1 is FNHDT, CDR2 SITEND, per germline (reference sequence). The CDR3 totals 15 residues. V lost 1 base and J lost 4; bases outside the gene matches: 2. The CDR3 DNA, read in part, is TGTGCCAGCAGTATAAAACAGGGGGCCACCGGGCAGCTCTAC. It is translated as CASSIKQGATGQLY. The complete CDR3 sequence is CASSIKQGATGQLYF.

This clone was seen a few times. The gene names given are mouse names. CDR3 bases read: TGTGCTAGCAGTCTCCGGGACAGGGGTGCAGAAACGCTGTAT. Amino acids: CASSLRDRGAETLY. The complete CDR3 protein is CASSLRDRGAETLYF. This sequence joins TRBV29 and TRBJ2-3, with TRBD1 identical over 9 bases. The read halts 1 residue ahead of the CDR3 end, with the missing end drawn from the germline J gene. Trimming removed 5 bases from V and 1 base from J; junction bases left unmatched: 4. Germline CDR1 is MSHET and CDR2 is SYDVDS. The CDR3 extends over 15 amino acids.

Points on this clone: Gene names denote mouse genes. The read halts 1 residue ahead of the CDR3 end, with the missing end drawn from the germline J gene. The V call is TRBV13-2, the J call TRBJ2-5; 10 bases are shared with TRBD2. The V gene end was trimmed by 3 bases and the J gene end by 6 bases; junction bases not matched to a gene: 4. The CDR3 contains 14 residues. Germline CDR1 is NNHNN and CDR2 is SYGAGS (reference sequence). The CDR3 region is CASGVDWGVDTQYF. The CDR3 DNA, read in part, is TGTGCCAGCGGTGTCGACTGGGGGGTGGACACCCAGTAC.

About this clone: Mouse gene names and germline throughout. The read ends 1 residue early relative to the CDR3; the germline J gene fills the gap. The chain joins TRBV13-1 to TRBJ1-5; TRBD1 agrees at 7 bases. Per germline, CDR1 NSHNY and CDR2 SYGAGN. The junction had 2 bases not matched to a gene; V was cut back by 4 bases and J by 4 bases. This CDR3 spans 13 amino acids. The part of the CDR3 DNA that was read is TGTGCCAGCAGTCCGGGACAGAACCAGGCTCCGCTT. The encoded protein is CASSPGQNQAPL. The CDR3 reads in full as CASSPGQNQAPLF.

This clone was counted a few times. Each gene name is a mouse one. CDR3 DNA (partial): TGTGCCAGCAGGCCCGGGGCGGCCAACGAAAGATTATTT. Amino acid sequence: CASRPGAANERLF. In full, the CDR3 is CASRPGAANERLFF. This chain uses TRBV13-1 with TRBJ1-4; weak D call: TRBD1 (5 bases). The missing CDR3 end, 1 residue past where the read stops, is filled in from the germline J gene. V was shortened by 5 bases and J by 3 bases, with 11 bases between the two germline ends. The germline CDR1 and CDR2 sequences are NSHNY and SYGAGN. The CDR3 covers 14 residues.

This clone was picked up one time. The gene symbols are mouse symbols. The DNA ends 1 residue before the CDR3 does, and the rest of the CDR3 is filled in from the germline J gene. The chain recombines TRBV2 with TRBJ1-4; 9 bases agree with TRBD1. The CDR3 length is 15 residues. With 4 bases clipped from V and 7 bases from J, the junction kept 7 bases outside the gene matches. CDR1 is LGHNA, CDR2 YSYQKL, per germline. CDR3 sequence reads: CASSPRDRVGERLFF. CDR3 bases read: TGTGCCAGCAGCCCAAGGGACAGGGTGGGCGAAAGATTATTT.

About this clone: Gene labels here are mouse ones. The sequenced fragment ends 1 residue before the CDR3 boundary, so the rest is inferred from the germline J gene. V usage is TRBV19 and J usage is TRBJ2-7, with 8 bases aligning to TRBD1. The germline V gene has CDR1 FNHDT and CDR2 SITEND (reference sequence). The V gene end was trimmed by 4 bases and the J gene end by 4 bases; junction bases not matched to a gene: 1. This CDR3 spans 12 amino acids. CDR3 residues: CASSRTGYEQYF. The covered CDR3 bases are TGTGCCAGCAGTCGGACAGGGTATGAACAGTAC.

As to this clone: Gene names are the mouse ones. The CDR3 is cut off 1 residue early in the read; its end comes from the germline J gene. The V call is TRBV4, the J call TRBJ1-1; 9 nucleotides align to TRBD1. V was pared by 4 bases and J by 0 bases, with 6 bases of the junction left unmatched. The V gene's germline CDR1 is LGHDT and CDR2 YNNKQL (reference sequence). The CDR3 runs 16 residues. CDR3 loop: CASSSRDRDANTEVFF. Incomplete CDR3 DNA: TGTGCCAGCAGCTCCCGGGACAGGGATGCAAACACAGAAGTCTTC.

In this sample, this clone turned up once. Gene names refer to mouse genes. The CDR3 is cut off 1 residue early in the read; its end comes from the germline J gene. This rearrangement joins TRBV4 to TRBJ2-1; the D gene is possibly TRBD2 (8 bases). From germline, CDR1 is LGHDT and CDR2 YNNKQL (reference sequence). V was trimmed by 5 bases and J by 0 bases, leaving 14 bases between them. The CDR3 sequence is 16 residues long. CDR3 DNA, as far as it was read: TGTGCCAGCAGCCAGGGGGGGGGCCTTAACTATGCTGAGCAGTTC. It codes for CASSQGGGLNYAEQF. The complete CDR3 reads CASSQGGGLNYAEQFF.

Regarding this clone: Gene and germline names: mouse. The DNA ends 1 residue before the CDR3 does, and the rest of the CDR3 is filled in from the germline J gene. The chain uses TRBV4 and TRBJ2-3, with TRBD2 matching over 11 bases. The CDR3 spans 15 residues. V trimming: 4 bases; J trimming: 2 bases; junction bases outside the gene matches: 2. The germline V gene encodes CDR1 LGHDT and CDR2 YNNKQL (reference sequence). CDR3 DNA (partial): TGTGCCAGCAGCTTGGGACTGGGGGTTGCAGAAACGCTGTAT. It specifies CASSLGLGVAETLY. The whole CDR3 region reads CASSLGLGVAETLYF.

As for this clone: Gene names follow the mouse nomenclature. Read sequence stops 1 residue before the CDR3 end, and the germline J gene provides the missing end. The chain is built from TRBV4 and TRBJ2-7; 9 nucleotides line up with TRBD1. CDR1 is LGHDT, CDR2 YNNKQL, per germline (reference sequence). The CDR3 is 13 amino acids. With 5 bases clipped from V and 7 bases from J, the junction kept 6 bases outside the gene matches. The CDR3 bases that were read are TGTGCCAGCAGCCGGGACAGGGCATGGGAACAGTAC. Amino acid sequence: CASSRDRAWEQY. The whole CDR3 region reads CASSRDRAWEQYF.